The subject of this entry is one T cell receptor (beta chain). Unique molecular identifiers were present in the TCR beta cDNA libraries. TCRdb fed the PCR reads into MiXCR, producing one record per CDR3 protein. Here the sample spans 150,000 or so distinct CDR3 sequences, 30% to 45% being singletons. The sample is drawn from a study of post-analysis software for immune sequencing data. The length of the CDR3 is 15 residues. Per the germline V gene, CDR1 is SGHTA and CDR2 is FQGTGA. V lost 2 bases to trimming and J lost 7 bases, with 15 bases between them. The J gene is TRBJ2-1, the V gene TRBV7-3; D not resolved. This receptor was identified in a girl aged 5-17 years with multiple sclerosis. Sequences were derived from blood, sampled after autologous hematopoietic stem cell transplantation. CDR3 sequence reads: CASSLGLVRENEQFF. Written as DNA, the CDR3 is TGTGCCAGCAGCTTAGGTCTAGTACGTGAGAATGAGCAGTTCTTC.